This T cell receptor (beta chain) was captured in a study of response to subunit inactivated influenza vaccine. General study points: The study's authors posited that every seasonal influenza vaccination enlists few new T cells.

To note about this clonotype: Its target is not known.

TCRdb fed the RT-PCR reads into MiXCR, producing one record per CDR3 protein. There are more than 700,000 distinct CDR3 sequences in the sample; around 20% occur only once, and approximately 10% lies in the top ten. The length of the CDR3 is 14 residues. V lost 3 bases and J 0 bases, leaving 8 bases between the germline ends. This receptor was obtained from a man aged 45-60 years who received an inactivated influenza vaccine. The chain couples TRBV12-3 or TRBV12-4 to TRBJ1-1; D is undetermined. The source was PBMCs from blood, collected 5 days after vaccination. CDR3 in DNA: TGTGCCAGCAGTTTCTGGCGCCTGAACACTGAAGCTTTCTTT. Protein: CASSFWRLNTEAFF.